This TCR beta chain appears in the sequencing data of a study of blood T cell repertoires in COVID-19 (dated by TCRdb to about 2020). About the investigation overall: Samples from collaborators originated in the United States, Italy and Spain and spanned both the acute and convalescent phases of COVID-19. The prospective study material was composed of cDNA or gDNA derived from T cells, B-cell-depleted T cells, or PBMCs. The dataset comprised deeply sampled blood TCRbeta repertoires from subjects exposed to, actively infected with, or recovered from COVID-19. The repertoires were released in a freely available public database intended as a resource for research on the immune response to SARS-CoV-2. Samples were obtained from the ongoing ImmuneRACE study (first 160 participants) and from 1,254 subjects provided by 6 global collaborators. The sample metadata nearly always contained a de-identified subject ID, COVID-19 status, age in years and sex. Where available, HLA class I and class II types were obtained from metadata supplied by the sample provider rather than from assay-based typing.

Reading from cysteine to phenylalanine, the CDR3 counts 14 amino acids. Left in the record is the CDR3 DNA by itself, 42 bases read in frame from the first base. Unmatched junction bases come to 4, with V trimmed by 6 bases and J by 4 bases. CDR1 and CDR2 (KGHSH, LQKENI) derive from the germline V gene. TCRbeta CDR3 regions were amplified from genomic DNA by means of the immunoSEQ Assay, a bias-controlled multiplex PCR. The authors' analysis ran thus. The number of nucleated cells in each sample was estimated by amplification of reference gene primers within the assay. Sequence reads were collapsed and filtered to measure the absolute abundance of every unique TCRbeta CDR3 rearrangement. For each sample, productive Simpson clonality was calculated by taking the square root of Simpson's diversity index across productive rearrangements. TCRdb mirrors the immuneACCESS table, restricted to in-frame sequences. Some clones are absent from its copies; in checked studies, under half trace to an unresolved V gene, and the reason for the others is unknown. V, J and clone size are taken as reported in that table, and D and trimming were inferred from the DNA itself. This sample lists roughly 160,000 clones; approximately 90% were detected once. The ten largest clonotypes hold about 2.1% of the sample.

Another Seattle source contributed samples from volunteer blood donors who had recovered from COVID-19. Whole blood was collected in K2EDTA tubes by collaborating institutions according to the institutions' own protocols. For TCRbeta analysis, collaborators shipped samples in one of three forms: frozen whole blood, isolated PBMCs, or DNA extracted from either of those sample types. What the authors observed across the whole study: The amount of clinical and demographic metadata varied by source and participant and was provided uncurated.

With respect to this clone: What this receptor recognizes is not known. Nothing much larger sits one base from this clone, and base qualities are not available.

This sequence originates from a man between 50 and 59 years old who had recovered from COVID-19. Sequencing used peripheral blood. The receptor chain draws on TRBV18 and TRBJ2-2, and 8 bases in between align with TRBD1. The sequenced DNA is TGTGCCAGCTCCCGCGGACAGGGCACCGGGGAGCTGTTTTTT. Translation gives CASSRGQGTGELFF.